Described below is a single TCR beta chain sequence and its context. Its antigen is undetermined. The data were obtained in a study of OX40 agonist ivuxolimab in advanced cancers. CDR1 and CDR2 (germline): KGHSH, LQKENI. The CDR3 extends over 14 amino acids. Study results and limitations: Circulating CD4+ and CD8+ T cells showed clonal expansion by week 6 at 0.1 to 3.0 mg/kg.

This table comes from immunoSEQ multiplex PCR, and its TCRdb copy is limited to in-frame clones, with some not included. The data hold tens of thousands of clones, with roughly 90% observed a single time. The sample consisted of CD4+ or CD8+ T cells sorted from blood, taken in a trial of the OX40 agonist ivuxolimab. V usage is TRBV18 and J usage is TRBJ2-5; 9 bases agree with TRBD2. The tail of the sequence fits TRBJ2-7 better, so the J call may be wrong. The sequence came from an adult with an advanced solid tumor such as melanoma, head and neck, liver or kidney cancer. The CDR3 region is CASSPGLAEDEQYF. CDR3 in DNA: TGTGCCAGCTCACCGGGACTAGCAGAGGACGAGCAGTACTTC.